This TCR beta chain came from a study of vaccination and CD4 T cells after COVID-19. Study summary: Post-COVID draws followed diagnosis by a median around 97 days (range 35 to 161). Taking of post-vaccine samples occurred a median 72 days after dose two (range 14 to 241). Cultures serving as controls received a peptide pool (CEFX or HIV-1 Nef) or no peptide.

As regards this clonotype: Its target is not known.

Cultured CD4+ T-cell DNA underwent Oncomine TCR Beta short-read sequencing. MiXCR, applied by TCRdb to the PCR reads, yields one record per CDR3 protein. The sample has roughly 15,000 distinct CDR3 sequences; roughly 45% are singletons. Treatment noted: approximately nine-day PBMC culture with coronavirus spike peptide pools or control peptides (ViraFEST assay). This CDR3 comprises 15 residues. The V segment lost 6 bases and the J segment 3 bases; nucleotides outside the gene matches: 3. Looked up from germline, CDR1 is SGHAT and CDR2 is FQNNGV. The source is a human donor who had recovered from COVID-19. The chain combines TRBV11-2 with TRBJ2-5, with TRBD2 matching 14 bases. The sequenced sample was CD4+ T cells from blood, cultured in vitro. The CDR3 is CASSRLAGGKETQYF. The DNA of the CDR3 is TGTGCCAGCAGTAGACTAGCGGGGGGGAAAGAGACCCAGTACTTC.